This T cell receptor (beta chain) was recovered during a study of OX40 agonist ivuxolimab in advanced cancers. Study details: Partial responses occurred in Three dose-escalation patients, one with hepatocellular carcinoma and two with cutaneous melanoma.

TCRdb's table, derived via immunoSEQ multiplex PCR, lists solely in-frame clones and lacks some. Of about 42,000 clones listed, more than 80% are singletons. The CDR3 has 16 amino acids. Germline loops: CDR1 SGHVS, CDR2 FQNEAQ. Trimming cost V 2 bases and J 1 base, with 12 bases left between them. Study-level points and caveats: Individuals who were partial responders at 0.1-3.0 mg/kg had clonal expansion that ranked among the lowest. Clonal expansion by week 6 occurred in CD4+ and CD8+ blood T cells (at 0.1 to 3.0 mg/kg).

Patients were ruled out by autoimmune disease history or systemic immunosuppression. A word on this clone: What it recognizes is unknown.

Sequenced material: CD4+ or CD8+ T cells sorted from blood, taken in a trial of the OX40 agonist ivuxolimab. V and J are TRBV7-8 and TRBJ2-4, with a possible D match to TRBD2 (5 bases). This sequence originates from an adult with an advanced solid tumor such as melanoma, head and neck, liver or kidney cancer. The CDR3 sequence: CASSLRGRFAKNIQYF. The CDR3 DNA reads TGTGCCAGCAGCTTAAGAGGGAGATTCGCCAAAAACATTCAGTACTTC.